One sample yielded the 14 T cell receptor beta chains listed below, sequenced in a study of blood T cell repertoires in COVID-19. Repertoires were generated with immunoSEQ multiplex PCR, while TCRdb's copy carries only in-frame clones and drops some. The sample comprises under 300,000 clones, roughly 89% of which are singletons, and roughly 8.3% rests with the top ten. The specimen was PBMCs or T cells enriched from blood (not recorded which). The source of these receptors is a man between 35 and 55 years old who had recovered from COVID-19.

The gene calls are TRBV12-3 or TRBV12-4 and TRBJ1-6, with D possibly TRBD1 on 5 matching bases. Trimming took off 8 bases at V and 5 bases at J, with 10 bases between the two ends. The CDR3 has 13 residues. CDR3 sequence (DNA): TGTGCCAGCCAGGGAAGCCATAATTCACCCCTCCACTTT. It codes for CASQGSHNSPLHF.

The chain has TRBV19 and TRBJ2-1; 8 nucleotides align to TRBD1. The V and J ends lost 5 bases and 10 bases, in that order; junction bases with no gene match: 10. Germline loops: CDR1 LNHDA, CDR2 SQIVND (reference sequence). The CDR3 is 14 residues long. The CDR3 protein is CASSRTDRVDEQFF. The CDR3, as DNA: TGTGCCAGTAGTCGAACGGACAGGGTGGACGAGCAGTTCTTC.

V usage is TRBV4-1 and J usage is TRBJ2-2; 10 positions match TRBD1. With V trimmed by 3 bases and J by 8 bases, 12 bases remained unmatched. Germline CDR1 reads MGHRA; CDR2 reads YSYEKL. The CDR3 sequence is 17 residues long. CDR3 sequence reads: CASSHSFGDRGRGELFF. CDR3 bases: TGCGCCAGCAGCCACTCCTTTGGGGACAGGGGACGGGGGGAGCTGTTTTTT.

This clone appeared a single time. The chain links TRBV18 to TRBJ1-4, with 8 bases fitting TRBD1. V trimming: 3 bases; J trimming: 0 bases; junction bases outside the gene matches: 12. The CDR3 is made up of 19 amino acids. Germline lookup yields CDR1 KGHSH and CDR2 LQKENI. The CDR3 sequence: CASSPGQATLFSTNEKLFF. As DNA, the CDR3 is TGTGCCAGCTCACCGGGACAGGCGACCTTATTCTCAACTAATGAAAAACTGTTTTTT. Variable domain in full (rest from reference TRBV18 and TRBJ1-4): NAGVMQNPRHLVRRRGQEARLRCSPMKGHSHVYWYRQLPEEGLKFMVYLQKENIIDESGMPKERFSAEFPKEGPSILRIQQVVRGDSAAYFCASSPGQATLFSTNEKLFFGSGTQLSVL.

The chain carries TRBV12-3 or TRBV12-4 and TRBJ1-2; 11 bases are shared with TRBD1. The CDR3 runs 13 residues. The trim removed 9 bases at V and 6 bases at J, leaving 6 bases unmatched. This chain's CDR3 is CASGGQGANGYTF. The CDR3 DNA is TGTGCCAGTGGAGGACAGGGGGCGAATGGCTACACCTTC.

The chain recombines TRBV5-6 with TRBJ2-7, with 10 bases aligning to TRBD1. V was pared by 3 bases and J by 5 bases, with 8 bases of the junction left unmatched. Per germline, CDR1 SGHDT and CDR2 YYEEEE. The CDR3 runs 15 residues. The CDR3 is CASSSGTGVYDEQYF. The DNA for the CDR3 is TGTGCCAGCAGCTCCGGGACAGGGGTTTATGACGAGCAGTACTTC.

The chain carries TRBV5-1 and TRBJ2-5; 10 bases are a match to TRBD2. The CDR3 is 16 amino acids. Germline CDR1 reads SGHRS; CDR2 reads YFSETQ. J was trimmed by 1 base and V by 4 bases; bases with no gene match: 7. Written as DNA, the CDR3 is TGCGCCAGCAGCGTGGGACTAGCGTTCATCCAAGAGACCCAGTACTTC. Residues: CASSVGLAFIQETQYF.

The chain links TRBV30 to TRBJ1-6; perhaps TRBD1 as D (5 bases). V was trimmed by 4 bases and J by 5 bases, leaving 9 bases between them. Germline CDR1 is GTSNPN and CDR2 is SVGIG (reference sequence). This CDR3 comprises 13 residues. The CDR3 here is CAWNGHNNSPLHF. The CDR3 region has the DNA TGTGCCTGGAACGGACACAATAATTCACCCCTCCACTTT.

CDR3 region: CASSLTSGSENEQFF. CDR3 DNA sequence: TGTGCCAGCAGTCTAACTAGCGGGAGCGAGAATGAGCAGTTCTTC. The chain combines TRBV9 with TRBJ2-1; TRBD2 matches at 11 bases. V trimming: 5 bases; J trimming: 7 bases; junction bases outside the gene matches: 8. This CDR3 is 15 amino acids long. Germline V gene data show CDR1 as SGDLS and CDR2 as YYNGEE.

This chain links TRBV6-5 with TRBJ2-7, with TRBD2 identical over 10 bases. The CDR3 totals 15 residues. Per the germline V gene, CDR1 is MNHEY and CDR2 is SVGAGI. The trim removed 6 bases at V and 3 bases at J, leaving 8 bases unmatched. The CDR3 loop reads CASSSLAGEHYEQYF. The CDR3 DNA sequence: TGTGCCAGCAGCTCCCTAGCGGGAGAGCACTACGAGCAGTACTTC.

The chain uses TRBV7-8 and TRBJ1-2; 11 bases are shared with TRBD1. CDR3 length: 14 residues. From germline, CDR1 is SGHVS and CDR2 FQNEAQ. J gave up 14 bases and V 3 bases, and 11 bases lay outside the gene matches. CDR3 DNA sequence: TGTGCCAGCAGCTTTATGGGGGACAGGGGGGCGAAAACCTTC. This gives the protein CASSFMGDRGAKTF.

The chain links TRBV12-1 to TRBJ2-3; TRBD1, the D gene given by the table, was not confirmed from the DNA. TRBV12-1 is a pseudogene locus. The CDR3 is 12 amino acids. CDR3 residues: CASSSGGDTQYF. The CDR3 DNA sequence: TGTGCCAGCAGCTCAGGGGGCGATACGCAGTATTTT.

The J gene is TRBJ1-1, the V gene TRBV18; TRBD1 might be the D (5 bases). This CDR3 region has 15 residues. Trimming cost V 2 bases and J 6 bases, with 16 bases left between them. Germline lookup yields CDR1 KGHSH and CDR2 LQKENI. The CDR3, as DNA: TGTGCCAGCTCACCAATCGGTGGCAGGGCCCCTGAAGCTTTCTTT. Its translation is CASSPIGGRAPEAFF.

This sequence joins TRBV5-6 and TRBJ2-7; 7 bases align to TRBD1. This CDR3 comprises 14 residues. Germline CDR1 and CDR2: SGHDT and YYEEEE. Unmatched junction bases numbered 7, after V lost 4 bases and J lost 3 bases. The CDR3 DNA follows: TGTGCCAGCAGCCCAGGGGGAGCCCGCTACGAGCAGTACTTC. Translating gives CASSPGGARYEQYF.